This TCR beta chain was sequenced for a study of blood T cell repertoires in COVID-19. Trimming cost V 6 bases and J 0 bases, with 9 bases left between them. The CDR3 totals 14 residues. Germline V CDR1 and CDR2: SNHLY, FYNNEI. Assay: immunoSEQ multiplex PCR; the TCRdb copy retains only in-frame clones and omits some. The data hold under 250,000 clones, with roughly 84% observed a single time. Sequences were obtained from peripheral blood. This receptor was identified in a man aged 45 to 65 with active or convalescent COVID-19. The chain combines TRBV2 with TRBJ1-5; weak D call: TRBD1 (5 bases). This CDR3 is CASRDTNSNQPQHF. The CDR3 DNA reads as TGTGCCAGCAGGGACACAAATAGCAATCAGCCCCAGCATTTT.